These 9 T cell receptor beta chains originate from one sample sequenced in a study of blood T cells in healthy people across ages. Next came a second PCR, run for roughly 7 to 12 cycles, which used a sample-barcoded 5' primer along with a J-beta primer mix. TCRdb analysed the 5' RACE reads with MiXCR anew, one entry per CDR3 protein. The sample holds 600,000 or so distinct CDR3 sequences, roughly 30% seen once. Sequencing was done on a sample of blood. These TCRs come from a woman aged 80 or over in good health.

This clonotype has ten or more counts. V usage is TRBV7-3 and J usage is TRBJ2-3, with D perhaps matching TRBD2 (7 bases). Per germline, CDR1 SGHTA and CDR2 FQGTGA. The CDR3 runs to 14 residues. The ends were cut back, 3 bases at V and 4 bases at J, with 11 bases in the middle. The CDR3 protein is CASSLSGGADTQYF. CDR3 nucleotides: TGTGCCAGCAGCTTGTCGGGGGGCGCAGATACGCAGTATTTT.

A note on this clonotype: Since a much larger clone is just one base distant, this may be a read error. The genes are TRBV6-6 and TRBJ2-1, with D possibly being TRBD1 or TRBD2 (6 bases each). The end of the DNA aligns better with TRBJ2-7, so the J call may be wrong. The CDR3 extends over 15 amino acids. Germline-derived CDR1 and CDR2 are MNHNY and SVGAGI (reference sequence). In DNA form, the CDR3 reads TGTGCCAGCAGTTACTCGGGGGCGGGGTACAATGAGCAGTACTTC. Protein sequence: CASSYSGAGYNEQYF.

This chain connects TRBV5-5 to TRBJ2-4, with D uncertain. The CDR3 sequence is 14 residues long. Germline assignment: CDR1 SGHKS and CDR2 YYEKEE (reference sequence). V dropped 2 bases and J dropped 6 bases, with 12 bases sitting between them. The DNA for the CDR3 is TGTGCCAGCAGCTTCGGGCAGGATAGAAACATTCAGTACTTC. Protein: CASSFGQDRNIQYF.

A few counts support this clonotype. CDR3 in DNA: TGCGCCAGCAGCTTGGCTGCGGGGGAACAAGAGACCCAGTACTTC. It yields the protein CASSLAAGEQETQYF. The J gene is TRBJ2-5, the V gene TRBV5-1; 7 bases match TRBD2. The CDR3 loop spans 15 amino acids. The germline V gene has CDR1 SGHRS and CDR2 YFSETQ. The ends lost 0 bases at V and 2 bases at J; junction bases unmatched: 4.

As concerns this clonotype: The junction differs from germline at one of its ends, possibly a read error. This sequence joins TRBV12-3 or TRBV12-4 and TRBJ2-5, with D perhaps TRBD1 (6 bases). The J call could be wrong; TRBJ2-7 is a better fit for the DNA end. The CDR3 length is 14 residues. In DNA form, the CDR3 reads TGTGCCAACAGTCAGACAGGTGGGTCTGACGAGCAGTACTTC. This sequence encodes CANSQTGGSDEQYF.

This clonotype was seen more than once but under ten times. The chain is built from TRBV12-3 or TRBV12-4 and TRBJ2-5; D uncertain. The CDR3 loop spans 15 amino acids. V lost 4 bases and J 5 bases, leaving 17 bases between the germline ends. CDR3 DNA: TGTGCCAGCAGTTCCCCAACCGGGCCTAGGGAGACCCAGTACTTC. Encoded protein: CASSSPTGPRETQYF.

This clonotype occurred a few times. With a much larger clone just one base away, this may be a read error. The V and J genes are TRBV5-1 and TRBJ2-5; 8 nucleotides agree with TRBD1. The J call is doubtful: the DNA matches TRBJ2-7 better. Germline CDR1 SGHRS, CDR2 YFSETQ. The CDR3 sequence is 14 residues long. In DNA, the CDR3 is TGCGCCAGCAGCACGGACAGGGCCCGCGACGAGCAGTACTTC. It specifies CASSTDRARDEQYF.

This clonotype was observed many times. CDR3 amino acids: CASSLAVGEKLFF. The CDR3 coding sequence is TGTGCCAGCAGCTTAGCCGTGGGCGAAAAACTGTTTTTT. The chain links TRBV7-9 to TRBJ1-4; no reliable D call. From germline, CDR1 is SEHNR and CDR2 FQNEAQ (reference sequence). V shed 0 bases and J shed 8 bases, with 7 bases lying between them. The CDR3 sequence is 13 residues long.

A word on this clonotype: This may come from a read error, since a much larger clone is one base off. This chain links TRBV7-9 with TRBJ2-1; D could derive from TRBD1 or TRBD2 (5 bases each). TRBJ2-7 explains the end of the DNA better; the J call may be wrong. The germline gives CDR1 SEHNR, CDR2 FQNEAQ (reference sequence). CDR3 length equals 13 residues. The CDR3 reads CAGEADTYNEQYF. The CDR3 nucleotides are TGTGCGGGGGAAGCGGATACCTACAATGAGCAGTACTTC.